Listed below are T cell receptor beta chains from one sample, sequenced in a study of T cell repertoires in cytomegalovirus infection. Antigen specificity for these receptors is unknown. In TCRdb, the reads were re-called with MiXCR into one record per CDR3 protein. Of some 590,000 distinct CDR3 sequences listed, 40% are singletons. The source material was cultured PBMCs, sampled from culture after CMV antigen stimulation. The receptor source for this set is a human donor in good health (CMV status not recorded). Some clones in this sample may be carry-over from other donors' samples. Both conserved end residues are part of each CDR3. A D gene is named only where the DNA matches it firmly. The listing skips clone size in some rows; elsewhere it reads once, few, many or a size class.

TRBV7-9	TRBJ1-2	-	-	CASSPLTGLMDGYTF	TGTGCCAGCAGCCCATTGACGGGTCTGATGGATGGCTACACCTTC
TRBV6-1	TRBJ2-7	TRBD1	once	CASSIPTGTGGHEQYF	TGTGCCAGCAGTATTCCCACCGGGACAGGGGGCCACGAGCAGTACTTC
TRBV7-6	TRBJ2-1	TRBD1	-	CASSFHRGDEDEQFF	TGTGCCAGCAGCTTTCACAGGGGTGATGAGGATGAGCAGTTCTTC
TRBV12-3/TRBV12-4	TRBJ1-1	TRBD1	-	CASSLGTAYTEAFF	TGTGCCAGCAGCTTAGGGACAGCCTACACTGAAGCTTTCTTT
TRBV20-1	TRBJ1-1	TRBD1	-	CSAMDRVNTEAFF	TGCAGTGCGATGGACAGGGTGAACACTGAAGCTTTCTTT
TRBV11-2	TRBJ1-1	-	few	CASSFTSMAEAFF	TGTGCCAGCAGCTTCACGAGTATGGCTGAAGCTTTCTTT
TRBV7-2	TRBJ1-2	TRBD1	once	CASSLSRGRAGYTF	TGTGCCAGCAGCTTAAGCAGGGGGCGCGCTGGCTACACCTTC
TRBV7-8	TRBJ2-1	TRBD2	-	CASSHAGLAGGNEQFF	TGTGCCAGCAGCCACGCAGGACTAGCGGGAGGCAATGAGCAGTTCTTC
TRBV6-2/TRBV6-3	TRBJ2-1	TRBD1	-	CASKGQGYNEQFF	TGTGCCAGCAAGGGACAGGGGTACAATGAGCAGTTCTTC
TRBV5-1	TRBJ2-3	-	-	CASSLGLHDTDTQYF	TGCGCCAGCAGCTTGGGGCTACATGACACAGATACGCAGTATTTT
TRBV7-2	TRBJ1-6	-	-	CASSLGVPGHLSSYNSPLHF	TGTGCCAGCAGCTTAGGTGTTCCGGGACATCTAAGCTCCTATAATTCACCCCTCCACTTT
TRBV7-2	TRBJ2-5	-	-	CASSPGGSNRPRTQYF	TGTGCCAGCAGCCCCGGTGGAAGCAACAGACCCAGGACCCAGTACTTC
TRBV4-1	TRBJ2-3	TRBD2	-	CASSQLLAGLGDTQYF	TGCGCCAGCAGCCAACTTCTAGCGGGCTTGGGAGATACGCAGTATTTT
TRBV7-2	TRBJ2-2	-	many	CASSLGRGELFF	TGTGCCAGCAGCTTAGGGCGTGGGGAGCTGTTTTTT
TRBV7-2	TRBJ1-1	-	many	CASSLGWTVGMNTEAFF	TGTGCCAGCAGCTTAGGGTGGACAGTGGGGATGAACACTGAAGCTTTCTTT
TRBV7-2	TRBJ1-5	-	many	CASSLTGSQPQHF	TGTGCCAGCAGCCTGACGGGTTCTCAGCCCCAGCATTTT
TRBV7-2	TRBJ2-3	-	-	CASTNRRADSTDTQYF	TGTGCCAGCACAAACCGGCGGGCCGATAGCACAGATACGCAGTATTTT
TRBV29-1	TRBJ2-7	-	-	CSVEVSYEQYF	TGCAGCGTTGAAGTAAGCTACGAGCAGTACTTC
TRBV12-3/TRBV12-4	TRBJ1-5	-	few	CASSLTAGDQPQHF	TGTGCCAGCAGTTTGACAGCGGGTGATCAGCCCCAGCATTTT
TRBV6-2/TRBV6-3	TRBJ2-5	TRBD1	-	CASSDWTGSQETQYF	TGTGCCAGCAGTGACTGGACAGGGTCCCAAGAGACCCAGTACTTC
TRBV7-9	TRBJ1-3	TRBD1	-	CASSSTRQGPAGNTIYF	TGTGCCAGCAGCTCCACCCGACAGGGTCCTGCCGGAAACACCATATATTTT
TRBV28	TRBJ1-4	TRBD1	few	CASSQGRTLRGLDEKLFF	TGTGCCAGCAGCCAAGGACGTACCTTAAGGGGGCTAGATGAAAAACTGTTTTTT
TRBV10-3	TRBJ2-1	-	-	CAIPGAPHNEQFF	TGTGCCATCCCAGGGGCACCGCACAATGAGCAGTTCTTC
TRBV7-2	TRBJ2-7	TRBD2	few	CASSSGQLAGGIGHEQYF	TGTGCCAGCAGCTCCGGACAGTTAGCGGGAGGGATCGGACACGAGCAGTACTTC
TRBV7-8	TRBJ2-3	TRBD1	many	CASSTGGGNTQYF	TGTGCCAGCAGCACAGGGGGCGGGAATACGCAGTATTTT
TRBV6-6	TRBJ1-6	TRBD1	once	CANAPTGAGSPLHF	TGTGCCAACGCACCGACAGGGGCAGGATCACCCCTCCACTTT
TRBV20-1	TRBJ2-1	-	-	CSASQSSKSYNEQFF	TGCAGTGCTAGCCAGTCTAGCAAGTCCTACAATGAGCAGTTCTTC
TRBV28	TRBJ2-5	-	-	CASSATLALQETQYF	TGTGCCAGCAGTGCCACTCTAGCCCTTCAAGAGACCCAGTACTTC
TRBV7-6	TRBJ2-2	TRBD2	few	CASSPISGRDSGELFF	TGTGCCAGCAGCCCGATTAGCGGGAGAGATTCCGGGGAGCTGTTTTTT
TRBV10-3	TRBJ1-1	-	-	CAISDGSGGPGFTEAFF	TGTGCCATCAGTGACGGGAGTGGGGGACCAGGATTTACTGAAGCTTTCTTT
TRBV5-4	TRBJ2-7	-	-	CASSSHFGQIEQYF	TGTGCCAGCAGCTCCCATTTCGGACAGATTGAGCAGTACTTC
TRBV7-2	TRBJ2-3	-	many	CASSLGVDTQYF	TGTGCCAGCAGCTTAGGTGTGGATACGCAGTATTTT
TRBV19	TRBJ2-2	-	-	CASTLASPSTGELFF	TGTGCCAGTACCTTAGCCAGCCCCTCCACCGGGGAGCTGTTTTTT
TRBV6-1	TRBJ2-3	-	-	CASLTDTQYF	TGTGCCAGCTTGACAGATACGCAGTATTTT
TRBV6-2/TRBV6-3	TRBJ2-2	-	-	CASTDRSTGELFF	TGTGCCAGCACCGACAGGAGCACCGGGGAGCTGTTTTTT
TRBV19	TRBJ1-2	TRBD1	once	CATLGDRGIISNYGYTF	TGTGCCACTCTCGGGGACAGGGGAATAATTTCCAACTATGGCTACACCTTC
TRBV7-4	TRBJ2-4	TRBD2	many	CASSLFRAGDENIQYF	TGTGCCAGCAGCTTATTTCGAGCGGGAGATGAGAACATTCAGTACTTC
TRBV28	TRBJ1-5	TRBD1	few	CASSPNPGQIPHQPQHF	TGTGCCAGCAGCCCCAATCCGGGACAGATACCCCATCAGCCCCAGCATTTT
TRBV2	TRBJ1-5	-	-	CASRVTGGGNQPQHF	TGTGCCAGCAGAGTTACAGGTGGAGGCAATCAGCCCCAGCATTTT
TRBV20-1	TRBJ1-4	-	-	CSAREDPSGEKLFF	TGCAGTGCTAGAGAGGACCCTTCCGGTGAAAAACTGTTTTTT
TRBV14	TRBJ2-5	TRBD1	-	CASSPGQGRMETQYF	TGTGCCAGCAGCCCGGGACAGGGGAGGATGGAGACCCAGTACTTC
TRBV6-1	TRBJ1-2	-	few	CASSGSISTNYGYTF	TGTGCCAGCAGCGGGTCTATCTCAACTAACTATGGCTACACCTTC
TRBV25-1	TRBJ2-1	-	-	CASSPRDQHRGYSYNEQFF	TGTGCCAGCAGCCCCCGGGACCAACATCGAGGTTACTCCTACAATGAGCAGTTCTTC